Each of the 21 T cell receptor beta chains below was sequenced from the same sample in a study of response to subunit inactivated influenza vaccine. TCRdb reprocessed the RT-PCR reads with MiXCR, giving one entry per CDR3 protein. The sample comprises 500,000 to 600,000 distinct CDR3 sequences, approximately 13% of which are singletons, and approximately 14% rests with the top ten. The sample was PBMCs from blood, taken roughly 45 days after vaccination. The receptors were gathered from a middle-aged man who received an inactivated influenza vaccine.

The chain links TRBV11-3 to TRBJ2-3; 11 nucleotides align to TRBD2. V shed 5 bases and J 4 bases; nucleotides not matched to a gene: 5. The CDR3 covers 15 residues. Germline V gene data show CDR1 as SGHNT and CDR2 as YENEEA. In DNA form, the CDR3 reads TGTGCCAGCAGCCATAGCGGGGGGGCCTCAGATACGCAGTATTTT. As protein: CASSHSGGASDTQYF.

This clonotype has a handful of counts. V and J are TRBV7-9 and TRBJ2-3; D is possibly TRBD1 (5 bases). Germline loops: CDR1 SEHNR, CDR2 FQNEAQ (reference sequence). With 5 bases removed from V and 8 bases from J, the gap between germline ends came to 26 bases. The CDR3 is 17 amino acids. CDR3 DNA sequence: TGTGCCAGCAGCACGTCTGTGGTTGGGCAGGGCTTGGTTACGCAGTATTTT. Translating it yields CASSTSVVGQGLVTQYF.

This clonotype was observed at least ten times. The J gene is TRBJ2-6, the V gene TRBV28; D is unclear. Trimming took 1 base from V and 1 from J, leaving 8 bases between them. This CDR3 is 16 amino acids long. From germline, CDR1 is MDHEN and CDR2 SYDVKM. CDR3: CASSLSRRSGANVLTF. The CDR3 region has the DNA TGTGCCAGCAGTTTATCGCGACGGTCTGGGGCCAACGTCCTGACTTTC.

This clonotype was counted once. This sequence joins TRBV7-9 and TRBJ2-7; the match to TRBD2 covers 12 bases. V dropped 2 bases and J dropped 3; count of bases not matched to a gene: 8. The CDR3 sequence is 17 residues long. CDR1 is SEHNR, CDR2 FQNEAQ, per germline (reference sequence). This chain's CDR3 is CASSLTSVTSGSYEQYF. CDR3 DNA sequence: TGTGCCAGCAGCTTAACGAGTGTGACTAGCGGGAGCTACGAGCAGTACTTC.

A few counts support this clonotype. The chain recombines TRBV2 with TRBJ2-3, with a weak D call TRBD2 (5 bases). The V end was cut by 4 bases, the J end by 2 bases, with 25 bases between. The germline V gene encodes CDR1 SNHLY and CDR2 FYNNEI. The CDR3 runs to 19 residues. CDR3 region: CASSGMSQLAKTLTDTQYF. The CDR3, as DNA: TGTGCCAGCAGTGGTATGAGTCAGCTAGCAAAGACTCTCACAGATACGCAGTATTTT.

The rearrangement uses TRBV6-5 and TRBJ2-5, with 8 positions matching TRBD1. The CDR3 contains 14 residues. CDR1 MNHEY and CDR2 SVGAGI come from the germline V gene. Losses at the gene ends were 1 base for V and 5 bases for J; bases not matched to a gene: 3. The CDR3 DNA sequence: TGTGCCAGCAGTTACTTCCAGGGGGCGGAGACCCAGTACTTC. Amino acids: CASSYFQGAETQYF.

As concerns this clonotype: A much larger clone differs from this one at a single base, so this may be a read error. The CDR3 DNA follows: TGTGCCAGCAGCCCCAGGACATGGGGGGATGGCTACACCTTC. It encodes CASSPRTWGDGYTF. V and J are TRBV12-3 or TRBV12-4 and TRBJ1-2, with D perhaps TRBD1 (5 bases). The ends were cut back, 6 bases at V and 6 bases at J, with 17 bases in the middle. This CDR3 region has 14 residues.

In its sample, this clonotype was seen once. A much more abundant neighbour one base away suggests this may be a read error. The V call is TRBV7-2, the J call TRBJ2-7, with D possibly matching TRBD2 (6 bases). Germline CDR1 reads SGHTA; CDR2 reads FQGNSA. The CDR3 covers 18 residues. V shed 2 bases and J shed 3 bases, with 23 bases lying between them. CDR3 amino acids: CASSLRPLLARINYEQYF. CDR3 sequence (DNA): TGTGCCAGCAGCTTACGCCCTCTCCTAGCGCGTATTAACTACGAGCAGTACTTC.

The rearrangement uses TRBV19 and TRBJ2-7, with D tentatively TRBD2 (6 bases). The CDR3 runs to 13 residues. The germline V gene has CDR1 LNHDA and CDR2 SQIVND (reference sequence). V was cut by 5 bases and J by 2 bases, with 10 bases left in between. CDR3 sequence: CASSRGITYEQYF. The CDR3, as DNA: TGTGCCAGTAGTCGGGGGATTACCTACGAGCAGTACTTC. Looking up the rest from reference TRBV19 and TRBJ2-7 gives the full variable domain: DGGITQSPKYLFRKEGQNVTLSCEQNLNHDAMYWYRQDPGQGLRLIYYSQIVNDFQKGDIAEGYSVSREKKESFPLTVTSAQKNPTAFYLCASSRGITYEQYFGPGTRLTVT.

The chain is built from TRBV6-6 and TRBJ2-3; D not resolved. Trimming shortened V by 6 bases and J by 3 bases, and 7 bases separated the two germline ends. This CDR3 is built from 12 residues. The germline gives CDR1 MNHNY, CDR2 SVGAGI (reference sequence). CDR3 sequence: CASSIRTDTQYF. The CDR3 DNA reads TGTGCCAGCAGCATTCGGACAGATACGCAGTATTTT.

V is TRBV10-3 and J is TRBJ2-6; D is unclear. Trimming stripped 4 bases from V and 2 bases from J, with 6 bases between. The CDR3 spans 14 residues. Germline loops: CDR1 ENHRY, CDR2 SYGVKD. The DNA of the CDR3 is TGTGCCATCAGTGGGGATGCTGGGGCCAACGTCCTGACTTTC. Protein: CAISGDAGANVLTF.

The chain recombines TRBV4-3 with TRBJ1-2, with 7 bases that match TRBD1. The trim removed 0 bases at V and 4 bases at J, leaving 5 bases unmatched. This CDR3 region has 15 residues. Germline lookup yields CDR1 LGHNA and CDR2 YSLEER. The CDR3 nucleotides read TGCGCCAGCAGCCAAGATGAGGACAGGCCCTATGGCTACACCTTC. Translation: CASSQDEDRPYGYTF.

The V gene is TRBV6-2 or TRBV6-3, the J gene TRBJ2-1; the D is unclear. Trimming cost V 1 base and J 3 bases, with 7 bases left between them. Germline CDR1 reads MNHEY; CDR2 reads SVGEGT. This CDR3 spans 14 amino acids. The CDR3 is CASSYYSYYNEQFF. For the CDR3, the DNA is TGTGCCAGCAGTTACTACAGCTACTACAATGAGCAGTTCTTC.

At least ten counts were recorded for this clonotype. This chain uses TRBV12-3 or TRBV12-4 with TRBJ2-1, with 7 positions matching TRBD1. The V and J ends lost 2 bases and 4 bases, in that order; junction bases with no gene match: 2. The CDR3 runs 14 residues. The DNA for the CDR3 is TGTGCCAGCAGTTTACCACAGGGGTACAATGAGCAGTTCTTC. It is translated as CASSLPQGYNEQFF.

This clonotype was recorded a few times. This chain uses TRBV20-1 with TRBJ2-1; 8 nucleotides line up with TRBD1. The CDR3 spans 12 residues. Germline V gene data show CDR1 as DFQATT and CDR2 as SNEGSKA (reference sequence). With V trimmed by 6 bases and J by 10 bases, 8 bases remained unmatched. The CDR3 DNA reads TGCAGTGCCCGTGGACAGGGCGACGAGCAGTTCTTC. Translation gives CSARGQGDEQFF.

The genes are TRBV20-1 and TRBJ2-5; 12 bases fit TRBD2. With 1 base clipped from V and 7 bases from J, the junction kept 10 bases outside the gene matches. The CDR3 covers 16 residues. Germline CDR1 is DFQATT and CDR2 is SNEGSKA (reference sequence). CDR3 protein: CSARAPRLAGVGTQYF. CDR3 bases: TGCAGTGCTAGAGCACCTCGACTAGCGGGGGTGGGGACCCAGTACTTC.

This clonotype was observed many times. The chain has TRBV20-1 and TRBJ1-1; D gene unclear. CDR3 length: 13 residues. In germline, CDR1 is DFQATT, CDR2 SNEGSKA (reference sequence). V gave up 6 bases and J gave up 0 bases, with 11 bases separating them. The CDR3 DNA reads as TGCAGTGCAGAAGGGCGGATGAACACTGAAGCTTTCTTT. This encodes CSAEGRMNTEAFF.

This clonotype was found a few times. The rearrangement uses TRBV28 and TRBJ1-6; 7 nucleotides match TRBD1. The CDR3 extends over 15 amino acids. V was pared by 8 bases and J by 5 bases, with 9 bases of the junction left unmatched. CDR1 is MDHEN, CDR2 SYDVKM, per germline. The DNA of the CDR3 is TGTGCCAGCCCGGCGGGGACAGCGAATAATTCACCCCTCCACTTT. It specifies CASPAGTANNSPLHF.

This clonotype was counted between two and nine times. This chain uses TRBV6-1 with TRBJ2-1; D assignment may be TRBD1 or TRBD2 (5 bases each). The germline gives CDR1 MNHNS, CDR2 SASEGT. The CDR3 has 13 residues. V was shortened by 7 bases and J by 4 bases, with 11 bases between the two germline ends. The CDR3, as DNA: TGTGCCAGCAATGGGGGTCTATACAATGAGCAGTTCTTC. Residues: CASNGGLYNEQFF.

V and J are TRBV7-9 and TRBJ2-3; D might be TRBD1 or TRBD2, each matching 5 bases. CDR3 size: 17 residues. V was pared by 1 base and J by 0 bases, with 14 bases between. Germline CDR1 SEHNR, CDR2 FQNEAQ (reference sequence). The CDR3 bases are TGTGCCAGCAGCTTAGGTGTTTTGGGACCCAGCACAGATACGCAGTATTTT. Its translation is CASSLGVLGPSTDTQYF.

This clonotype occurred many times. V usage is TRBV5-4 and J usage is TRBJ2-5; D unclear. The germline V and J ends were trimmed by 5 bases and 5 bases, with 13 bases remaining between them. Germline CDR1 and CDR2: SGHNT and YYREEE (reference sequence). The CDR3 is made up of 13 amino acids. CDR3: CASRGGMAETQYF. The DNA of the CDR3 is TGTGCCAGCAGAGGTGGGATGGCGGAGACCCAGTACTTC.